This T cell receptor beta chain is drawn from a study of T cells after yellow fever vaccination. Study conclusions and caveats: Although the secondary response was weaker, it peaked faster, at day 5 versus 15. Post-booster repertoires contained most primary-vaccination clones again (about 95% CD4, approximately 88% CD8). Repertoires obtained by FACS sorting could include abundant clonotypes that entered as contaminants from the bulk population.

This clonotype was seen only a few times. What it recognizes is unknown. Each CDR3 protein gets one entry after TCRdb re-called the 5' RACE reads with MiXCR. The data hold hundreds of thousands of distinct CDR3 sequences, with more than 9% observed a single time. The V and J ends lost 0 bases and 6 bases respectively, with 13 bases between them. The CDR3 is made up of 15 amino acids. The germline V gene encodes CDR1 SGHRS and CDR2 YFSETQ. The TCR comes from a young man who received the YFV17D yellow fever vaccine. The V call is TRBV5-1, the J call TRBJ1-5; no reliable D call. This specimen consisted of PBMCs, obtained on the day of the yellow fever booster vaccination. In nucleotides, the CDR3 is TGCGCCAGCAGCTTGGTCGGAGACTCAGCTCAGCCCCAGCATTTT. This encodes CASSLVGDSAQPQHF.